This TCR beta chain was identified during a study of T cell changes during pregnancy in multiple sclerosis. The repertoire was sequenced with immunoSEQ multiplex PCR; TCRdb's copy has only in-frame clones and lacks some. The sample carries about 70,000 clones, 90% to 95% recorded once. Germline CDR1 is SGHTA and CDR2 is FQGNSA. The V gene lost 1 base and the J gene lost 5 bases, with 9 bases spanning the gap. This CDR3 region has 14 residues. The source was peripheral blood, collected after pregnancy. The receptor comes from a female donor with multiple sclerosis, enrolled in a pregnancy study. The V and J genes are TRBV7-2 and TRBJ2-1; no firm D call. This CDR3 is CASSLELNHNEQFF. The CDR3 DNA sequence: TGTGCCAGCAGCTTAGAACTGAACCACAATGAGCAGTTCTTC.